Presented here are 30 T cell receptor beta chains from one specimen sequenced in a study of blood T cell repertoires in COVID-19. Here immunoSEQ multiplex PCR was the method, and the copy in TCRdb shows in-frame clones only, minus some. The table has approximately 120,000 clones, roughly 84% seen once; the top ten hold approximately 1.2%. Input material: peripheral blood. The receptors come from a woman older than 75 with acute or convalescent COVID-19.

The sample holds a few counts of this clone. J is TRBJ1-2 and V is TRBV5-1; 11 bases line up with TRBD1. This CDR3 has 14 residues. The ends lost 3 bases at V and 8 bases at J; junction bases unmatched: 6. The germline V gene has CDR1 SGHRS and CDR2 YFSETQ. CDR3 sequence reads: CASSWTGTGGGYTF. CDR3 in DNA: TGCGCCAGCAGCTGGACCGGGACAGGGGGAGGCTACACCTTC.

The chain is built from TRBV5-6 and TRBJ2-1, with TRBD1 matching over 7 bases. Germline CDR1 SGHDT, CDR2 YYEEEE. After removal of 3 bases from V and 7 bases from J, the junction contained 10 bases not matched to a gene. The CDR3 runs 15 residues. The CDR3, as DNA: TGTGCCAGCAGCTCTCTAGGACAGGCGCCTAATGAGCAGTTCTTC. Translated: CASSSLGQAPNEQFF.

The genes are TRBV7-6 and TRBJ2-2; D not resolved. Germline V gene lookup returns CDR1 SGHVS and CDR2 FNYEAQ. The CDR3 length is 13 residues. V lost 5 bases, J lost 4 bases, and 8 bases lay in between. The CDR3 DNA is TGTGCCAGCAGCCCTGCCAGCACCGGGGAGCTGTTTTTT. Translation gives CASSPASTGELFF.

The chain uses TRBV18 and TRBJ1-5; TRBD1 is a possible D gene (6 bases). Germline CDR1 is KGHSH and CDR2 is LQKENI. The CDR3 is made up of 15 amino acids. V was trimmed by 4 bases and J by 1 base, leaving 11 bases between them. CDR3 protein: CASSLNQGSNQPQHF. For the CDR3, the DNA is TGTGCCAGCTCACTCAACCAGGGGAGCAATCAGCCCCAGCATTTT.

The V gene is TRBV28, the J gene TRBJ2-2, with D hard to call. Deletions cut 2 bases from V and 8 bases from J, with 9 bases between. Germline CDR1 reads MDHEN; CDR2 reads SYDVKM. CDR3 size: 13 residues. CDR3 sequence reads: CASSLPVSGELFF. The CDR3 DNA follows: TGTGCCAGCAGTTTACCGGTGTCTGGGGAGCTGTTTTTT.

V usage is TRBV9 and J usage is TRBJ1-6, with TRBD1 matching 9 bases. The CDR3 is made up of 15 amino acids. In germline, CDR1 is SGDLS, CDR2 YYNGEE. Unmatched junction bases numbered 4, after V lost 0 bases and J lost 9 bases. CDR3 in amino acids: CASSVVGQGSSPLHF. CDR3 in DNA: TGTGCCAGCAGCGTAGTGGGACAGGGTAGTTCACCCCTCCACTTT.

The V call is TRBV28, the J call TRBJ1-1, with D possibly TRBD1 on 5 matching bases. The germline gives CDR1 MDHEN, CDR2 SYDVKM. Trimming removed 3 bases at V and 5 bases at J, with 13 bases between. CDR3 length: 14 amino acids. CDR3 region: CASSLSRAQTEAFF. Written as DNA, the CDR3 is TGTGCCAGCAGTTTGTCCAGGGCTCAAACTGAAGCTTTCTTT.

This chain uses TRBV10-3 with TRBJ2-7; D unresolved. With 4 bases removed from V and 2 bases from J, the gap between germline ends came to 9 bases. The germline gives CDR1 ENHRY, CDR2 SYGVKD. The CDR3 has 13 residues. CDR3 sequence: CAISGATTYEQYF. CDR3 sequence (DNA): TGTGCCATCAGTGGGGCGACAACCTACGAGCAGTACTTC.

This sequence joins TRBV16 and TRBJ2-7; 10 bases map to TRBD2. The CDR3 is made up of 18 amino acids. CDR1 is KGHSY, CDR2 FQNENV, per germline. After removal of 4 bases from V and 0 bases from J, the junction contained 12 bases not matched to a gene. DNA of the CDR3: TGTGCCAGCAGCCCCTTAGCGGGGGGCCGGTTAAGCTCCTACGAGCAGTACTTC. This sequence encodes CASSPLAGGRLSSYEQYF. Based on the CDR3 plus reference TRBV16 and TRBJ2-7, the full variable domain is GEEVAQTPKHLVRGEGQKAKLYCAPIKGHSYVFWYQQVLKNEFKFLISFQNENVFDETGMPKERFSAKCLPNSPCSLEIQATKLEDSAVYFCASSPLAGGRLSSYEQYFGPGTRLTVT.

The rearrangement joins TRBV10-1 to TRBJ2-3; the match to TRBD1 covers 10 bases. In germline, CDR1 is WNHNN, CDR2 SYGVQD (reference sequence). This CDR3 has 19 residues. Trimming cost V 8 bases and J 1 base; bases outside gene matches: 18. This chain's CDR3 is CASYEQFPAGTGGTDTQYF. The CDR3 DNA follows: TGCGCCAGCTACGAACAATTCCCGGCGGGGACAGGGGGCACAGATACGCAGTATTTT.

This clone was seen more than once but under ten times. The same CDR3 is also encoded by other DNA sequences in this sample. V gene TRBV5-8 combines with J gene TRBJ1-3; TRBD1 might be the D (6 bases). V shed 4 bases and J shed 4 bases, with 9 bases lying between them. The germline V gene encodes CDR1 SGHTS and CDR2 YDEGEE. The CDR3 extends over 13 amino acids. The DNA of the CDR3 is TGTGCCAGCAGCCTCGACAGGGGAAACACCATATATTTT. This codes for CASSLDRGNTIYF.

The chain recombines TRBV5-1 with TRBJ1-5; D is ambiguous. The CDR3 extends over 14 amino acids. Germline CDR1 is SGHRS and CDR2 is YFSETQ. Deletions cut 2 bases from V and 4 bases from J, with 10 bases between. CDR3: CASSLDGGNQPQHF. The CDR3 bases are TGCGCCAGCAGCTTAGATGGAGGAAATCAGCCCCAGCATTTT.

Details on this clone: One junction end does not reproduce the germline sequence, and a read error may be involved. The chain employs TRBV6-1 and TRBJ2-7, with TRBD1 identical over 10 bases. The CDR3 covers 16 residues. Germline assignment: CDR1 MNHNS and CDR2 SASEGT. In DNA form, the CDR3 reads TGTGCCAGCAGTAAAGCGGGACAGGGGAGCTCCTACGAGCAGTACTTC. Translated, it gives CASSKAGQGSSYEQYF.

For the CDR3, the DNA is TGTGCCAGCAAAGCGGAAAGGACAGGGGAGTACCAAGAGACCCAGTACTTC. This encodes CASKAERTGEYQETQYF. J is TRBJ2-5 and V is TRBV27, with 9 bases matching TRBD1. This CDR3 has 17 amino acids. J lost 0 bases, V lost 7 bases, and 12 bases had no gene match. Germline V gene sequence: CDR1 MNHEY, CDR2 SMNVEV (reference sequence).

This rearrangement joins TRBV18 to TRBJ1-2; D is unresolved. The V gene's germline CDR1 is KGHSH and CDR2 LQKENI. Trimming took 4 bases from V and 2 from J, leaving 8 bases between them. CDR3 size: 13 residues. The CDR3: CASSQQKNYGYTF. As DNA, the CDR3 is TGTGCCAGCTCACAACAGAAAAACTATGGCTACACCTTC.

This rearrangement joins TRBV7-2 to TRBJ2-2; unclear D gene. Germline lookup yields CDR1 SGHTA and CDR2 FQGNSA. V lost 5 bases and J 4 bases, leaving 14 bases between the germline ends. The CDR3 contains 15 residues. The CDR3: CASSRNGLATGELFF. The CDR3 bases are TGTGCCAGCAGCCGTAACGGGTTAGCCACCGGGGAGCTGTTTTTT.

This chain uses TRBV20-1 with TRBJ1-2; TRBD1 agrees at 8 bases. The ends lost 3 bases at V and 8 bases at J; junction bases unmatched: 11. Germline lookup yields CDR1 DFQATT and CDR2 SNEGSKA (reference sequence). The CDR3 is 14 amino acids. The CDR3 coding sequence is TGCAGTGCTAGTTGGGCAGGGGGCGAATCCGGCTACACCTTC. Protein sequence: CSASWAGGESGYTF.

The CDR3 protein is CASSLDTGGFDTIYF. CDR3 nucleotides: TGTGCCAGCAGCTTAGATACAGGGGGTTTCGACACCATATATTTT. The chain uses TRBV7-2 and TRBJ1-3; TRBD1 matches 8 bases. CDR3 length: 15 residues. The V segment lost 1 base and the J segment 8 bases; nucleotides outside the gene matches: 7. Germline CDR1 and CDR2: SGHTA and FQGNSA. The whole variable domain, remainder taken from reference TRBV7-2 and TRBJ1-3, is GAGVSQSPSNKVTEKGKDVELRCDPISGHTALYWYRQSLGQGLEFLIYFQGNSAPDKSGLPSDRFSAERTGGSVSTLTIQRTQQEDSAVYLCASSLDTGGFDTIYFGEGSWLTVV.

The J gene is TRBJ1-4, the V gene TRBV28, with 9 nucleotides matching TRBD1. From germline, CDR1 is MDHEN and CDR2 SYDVKM. V gave up 6 bases and J gave up 5 bases; unmatched junction bases: 13. This CDR3 has 17 residues. The CDR3 reads CASSLPGQGPKNEKLFF. CDR3 sequence (DNA): TGTGCCAGCAGCCTGCCGGGACAGGGCCCCAAGAATGAAAAACTGTTTTTT.

The chain couples TRBV6-5 to TRBJ1-2; 10 bases are a match to TRBD1. Germline-derived CDR1 and CDR2 are MNHEY and SVGAGI. There are 14 residues in the CDR3. With 6 bases clipped from V and 7 bases from J, the junction kept 8 bases outside the gene matches. This chain's CDR3 is CASRLTGGAAGYTF. The CDR3 region has the DNA TGTGCCAGCAGGTTGACAGGGGGCGCGGCTGGCTACACCTTC.

The rearrangement joins TRBV6-5 to TRBJ2-4; TRBD2 aligns across 8 bases. This CDR3 region has 15 residues. Trimming at V came to 2 bases and at J to 8 bases, leaving 8 bases not matched to a gene. Germline values: CDR1 MNHEY, CDR2 SVGAGI. CDR3 nucleotides: TGTGCCAGCAGTTACGGCGGGGGGCCGGCGGACATTCAGTACTTC. Translated: CASSYGGGPADIQYF.

V and J are TRBV9 and TRBJ2-2; 12 bases match TRBD2. This CDR3 comprises 16 residues. CDR1 and CDR2 from the germline V gene are SGDLS and YYNGEE. J lost 7 bases, V lost 0 bases, and 4 bases had no gene match. The CDR3 spells CASSVGLAGEHGELFF. The CDR3 DNA follows: TGTGCCAGCAGCGTAGGACTAGCGGGAGAGCACGGGGAGCTGTTTTTT.

V gene TRBV5-1 combines with J gene TRBJ2-2; 9 bases line up with TRBD1. V dropped 6 bases and J dropped 4; count of bases not matched to a gene: 7. The CDR3 runs to 15 residues. Looked up from germline, CDR1 is SGHRS and CDR2 is YFSETQ. The DNA for the CDR3 is TGCGCCAGCAACCAGGGGACAGGGTCCACCGGGGAGCTGTTTTTT. Residues: CASNQGTGSTGELFF.

The table lists this clone with a few counts. This chain links TRBV19 with TRBJ2-2, with 9 bases aligning to TRBD1. Trimming removed 5 bases from V and 0 bases from J; junction bases left unmatched: 7. This CDR3 is 17 amino acids long. Germline V gives CDR1 LNHDA, CDR2 SQIVND (reference sequence). DNA of the CDR3: TGTGCCAGTAGTCGGGACAGGGACCTCGCGAACACCGGGGAGCTGTTTTTT. This codes for CASSRDRDLANTGELFF.

This clone has only a few counts. This chain uses TRBV29-1 with TRBJ1-2; 12 bases map to TRBD1. CDR3 size: 16 residues. CDR1 and CDR2 from the germline V gene are SQVTM and ANQGSEA. The junction had 11 bases not matched to a gene; V was cut back by 8 bases and J by 1 base. The CDR3 DNA follows: TGCAGCTGTCCCGGGACAGGGGGCCCGAGTAACTATGGCTACACCTTC. Translation gives CSCPGTGGPSNYGYTF.

The chain joins TRBV10-1 to TRBJ1-1, with D possibly TRBD1 on 5 matching bases. The CDR3 runs to 12 residues. Germline CDR1 is WNHNN and CDR2 is SYGVQD (reference sequence). Trimming stripped 6 bases from V and 6 bases from J, with 11 bases between. CDR3: CASRKGDPEAFF. The DNA of the CDR3 is TGCGCCAGCAGGAAAGGGGATCCTGAAGCTTTCTTT.

The chain uses TRBV9 and TRBJ1-1; D call uncertain. There are 14 residues in the CDR3. The V and J ends lost 0 bases and 5 bases respectively, with 11 bases between them. Germline V gives CDR1 SGDLS, CDR2 YYNGEE. The CDR3 protein is CASSVDQVGTEAFF. The DNA of the CDR3 is TGTGCCAGCAGCGTAGACCAGGTTGGGACTGAAGCTTTCTTT.

The chain combines TRBV5-4 with TRBJ1-1, with a weak D call TRBD1 (6 bases). This CDR3 spans 14 amino acids. The V and J ends lost 5 bases and 8 bases respectively, with 19 bases between them. The germline gives CDR1 SGHNT, CDR2 YYREEE (reference sequence). CDR3 loop: CASRSDSPTGEAFF. CDR3 DNA sequence: TGTGCCAGCAGATCGGACAGCCCTACAGGAGAAGCTTTCTTT.

This chain links TRBV6-6 with TRBJ2-2, with 14 bases matching TRBD2. The CDR3 runs 16 residues. Germline assignment: CDR1 MNHNY and CDR2 SVGAGI (reference sequence). Trimming at V came to 5 bases and at J to 6 bases, leaving 5 bases not matched to a gene. The CDR3 DNA reads as TGTGCCAGCAGTGGGGGACTAGCGGGGGATGCCGGGGAGCTGTTTTTT. Translated: CASSGGLAGDAGELFF.

About this clone itself: This CDR3 is also generated by other DNA sequences in the sample. This chain connects TRBV18 to TRBJ1-4; 9 bases agree with TRBD1. Germline assignment: CDR1 KGHSH and CDR2 LQKENI. The CDR3 totals 14 residues. Trimming took 3 bases from V and 5 from J; bases not matched to a gene: 1. CDR3 DNA sequence: TGTGCCAGCTCACCGGGACAGGGAAATGAAAAACTGTTTTTT. Residues: CASSPGQGNEKLFF. The complete variable domain, with remaining parts taken from reference TRBV18 and TRBJ1-4, reads NAGVMQNPRHLVRRRGQEARLRCSPMKGHSHVYWYRQLPEEGLKFMVYLQKENIIDESGMPKERFSAEFPKEGPSILRIQQVVRGDSAAYFCASSPGQGNEKLFFGSGTQLSVL.